The present entry profiles one TCR beta chain with its context. CDR3 length equals 12 residues. With 6 bases removed from V and 5 bases from J, the gap between germline ends came to 10 bases. CDR1 and CDR2 from the germline V gene are MNHEY and SVGAGI. This specimen comes from a study of cytomegalovirus exposure and HLA in healthy donors. The PCR ran on 60 Vbeta and 13 Jbeta primers. The authors' processing: A follow-up analysis tallied around 80 million unique TCR beta chains, roughly 11 million shared. Clones were sequenced by immunoSEQ multiplex PCR, and TCRdb holds only the in-frame ones, with some missing. V and J calls and clone size are as listed in that table; D and trimming were resolved from the DNA. This table has about 170,000 clones, approximately 80% appearing once.

This TCR derives from a woman between 50 and 59 years old in good health and CMV-seronegative. The chain is built from TRBV6-5 and TRBJ2-5; TRBD2 is a possible D gene (5 bases). Sample: PBMCs. The chain's CDR3 is CASSKGGETQYF. The CDR3 DNA follows: TGTGCCAGCAGCAAAGGAGGCGAGACCCAGTACTTC.